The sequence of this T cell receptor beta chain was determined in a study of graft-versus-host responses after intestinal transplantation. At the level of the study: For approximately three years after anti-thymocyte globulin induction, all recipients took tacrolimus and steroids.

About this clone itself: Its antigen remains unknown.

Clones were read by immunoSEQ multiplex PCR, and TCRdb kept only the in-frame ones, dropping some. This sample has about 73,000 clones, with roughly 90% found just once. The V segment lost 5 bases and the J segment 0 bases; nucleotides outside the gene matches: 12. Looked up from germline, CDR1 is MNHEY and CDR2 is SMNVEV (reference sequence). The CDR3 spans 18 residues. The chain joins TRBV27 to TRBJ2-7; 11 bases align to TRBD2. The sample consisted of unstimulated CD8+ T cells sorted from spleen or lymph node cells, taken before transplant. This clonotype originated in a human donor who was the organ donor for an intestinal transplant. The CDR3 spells CASSPAGLAVSSSYEQYV. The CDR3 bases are TGTGCCAGCAGTCCCGCGGGACTAGCGGTCTCCAGCTCCTACGAGCAGTACGTC.